The present T cell receptor (beta chain) was sequenced within a study of T cells in Graves' hyperthyroidism and ophthalmopathy. This clonotype has ten or more counts. Trimming took 5 bases from V and 10 from J; bases not matched to a gene: 6. The CDR3 totals 14 residues. The germline V gene has CDR1 MDHEN and CDR2 SYDVKM. From RNA transcripts, TCR beta CDR3 regions were amplified. First-round RT-PCR of the TCR CDR3 relied on the HTBI primer set. MiXCR, applied by TCRdb to the multiplex PCR reads, yields one record per CDR3 protein. The sample has hundreds of thousands of distinct CDR3 sequences; over 12% are singletons.

The receptor's source is a woman between 40 and 55 years old with Graves' ophthalmopathy. J is TRBJ1-6 and V is TRBV28; 9 bases are shared with TRBD1. Sample: blood. CDR3 loop: CASSGGQGRSPLHF. CDR3 bases: TGTGCCAGCAGTGGGGGACAGGGCAGATCACCCCTCCACTTT.